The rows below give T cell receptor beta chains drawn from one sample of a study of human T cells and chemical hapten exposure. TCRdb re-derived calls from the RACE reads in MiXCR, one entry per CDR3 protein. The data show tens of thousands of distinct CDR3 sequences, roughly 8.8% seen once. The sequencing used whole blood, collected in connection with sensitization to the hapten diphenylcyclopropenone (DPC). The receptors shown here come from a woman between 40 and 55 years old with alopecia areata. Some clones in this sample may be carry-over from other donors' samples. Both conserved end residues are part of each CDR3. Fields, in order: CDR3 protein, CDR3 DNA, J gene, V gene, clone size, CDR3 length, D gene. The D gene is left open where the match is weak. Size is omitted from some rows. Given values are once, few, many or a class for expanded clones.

CDR3aa: CSVVDSDSGNTIYF
CDR3nt: TGCAGCGTTGTCGACAGCGACTCTGGAAACACCATATATTTT
j_gene: TRBJ1-3
v_gene: TRBV29-1
abundance: few
len: 14
d_gene: NA

CDR3aa: CASSLGARGTEAFF
CDR3nt: TGTGCCAGCAGTTTAGGGGCGCGGGGTACTGAAGCTTTCTTT
j_gene: TRBJ1-1
v_gene: TRBV27
abundance: NA
len: 14
d_gene: NA

CDR3aa: CASSPQGDTQYF
CDR3nt: TGTGCCAGCAGCCCCCAGGGGGATACGCAGTATTTT
j_gene: TRBJ2-3
v_gene: TRBV7-6
abundance: many
len: 12
d_gene: NA

CDR3aa: CASSLQGETQYF
CDR3nt: TGCGCCAGCAGCTTGCAGGGAGAGACCCAGTACTTC
j_gene: TRBJ2-5
v_gene: TRBV5-1
abundance: NA
len: 12
d_gene: NA

CDR3aa: CASSSEPGTGAHTGELFF
CDR3nt: TGCGCCAGCAGCTCCGAACCCGGGACAGGGGCTCACACCGGGGAGCTGTTTTTT
j_gene: TRBJ2-2
v_gene: TRBV5-1
abundance: few
len: 18
d_gene: TRBD1

CDR3aa: CASSYSTGQAYGYTF
CDR3nt: TGTGCCAGCAGTTACTCAACGGGACAAGCCTATGGCTACACCTTC
j_gene: TRBJ1-2
v_gene: TRBV6-5
abundance: few
len: 15
d_gene: NA

CDR3aa: CASSYPGANSYEQYF
CDR3nt: TGTGCCAGCAGTTACCCCGGGGCAAACTCCTACGAGCAGTACTTC
j_gene: TRBJ2-7
v_gene: TRBV6-6
abundance: many
len: 15
d_gene: NA

CDR3aa: CASSPPVLGGYTF
CDR3nt: TGTGCCAGCTCACCACCGGTGTTGGGAGGCTACACCTTC
j_gene: TRBJ1-2
v_gene: TRBV18
abundance: NA
len: 13
d_gene: NA

CDR3aa: CASSPRTSGGSTDTQYF
CDR3nt: TGCGCCAGCAGCCCTAGGACTAGCGGGGGGAGCACAGATACGCAGTATTTT
j_gene: TRBJ2-3
v_gene: TRBV4-1
abundance: many
len: 17
d_gene: TRBD2

CDR3aa: CASSLLAGGYNEQFF
CDR3nt: TGTGCCAGCAGTTTGTTAGCGGGGGGGTACAATGAGCAGTTCTTC
j_gene: TRBJ2-1
v_gene: TRBV6-2/TRBV6-3
abundance: NA
len: 15
d_gene: TRBD2

CDR3aa: CASSLNRGEPQHF
CDR3nt: TGTGCCAGTAGTCTCAACCGGGGTGAGCCCCAGCATTTT
j_gene: TRBJ1-5
v_gene: TRBV19
abundance: few
len: 13
d_gene: NA

CDR3aa: CATSRDPGNTEAFF
CDR3nt: TGTGCCACCAGCAGAGATCCGGGGAACACTGAAGCTTTCTTT
j_gene: TRBJ1-1
v_gene: TRBV15
abundance: many
len: 14
d_gene: NA

CDR3aa: CSARKPGGSAYSNQPQHF
CDR3nt: TGCAGTGCTAGGAAACCCGGGGGGTCTGCCTATAGCAATCAGCCCCAGCATTTT
j_gene: TRBJ1-5
v_gene: TRBV20-1
abundance: NA
len: 18
d_gene: NA

CDR3aa: CSARLPGIGKETQYF
CDR3nt: TGCAGTGCTAGATTGCCTGGGATCGGAAAAGAGACCCAGTACTTC
j_gene: TRBJ2-5
v_gene: TRBV20-1
abundance: many
len: 15
d_gene: NA

CDR3aa: CASRLTQSSYNEQFF
CDR3nt: TGTGCCAGCAGACTTACCCAGAGCTCCTACAATGAGCAGTTCTTC
j_gene: TRBJ2-1
v_gene: TRBV12-3/TRBV12-4
abundance: many
len: 15
d_gene: NA

CDR3aa: CASSLSLGGDEQFF
CDR3nt: TGTGCCAGCAGCTTATCTCTGGGTGGCGATGAGCAGTTCTTC
j_gene: TRBJ2-1
v_gene: TRBV7-8
abundance: many
len: 14
d_gene: NA

CDR3aa: CASSLADRVSEAFF
CDR3nt: TGTGCCAGCAGCCTAGCCGACAGGGTCTCGGAAGCTTTCTTT
j_gene: TRBJ1-1
v_gene: TRBV7-9
abundance: NA
len: 14
d_gene: TRBD1

CDR3aa: CASSQESDPRLFF
CDR3nt: TGTGCCAGCAGCCAAGAGTCGGATCCCAGGCTGTTTTTT
j_gene: TRBJ2-2
v_gene: TRBV4-2
abundance: many
len: 13
d_gene: NA

CDR3aa: CSGQGGGDTQYF
CDR3nt: TGCAGTGGGCAGGGAGGGGGAGATACGCAGTATTTT
j_gene: TRBJ2-3
v_gene: TRBV20-1
abundance: few
len: 12
d_gene: NA

CDR3aa: CASNLDPGTEAFF
CDR3nt: TGTGCCAGCAACCTGGACCCGGGCACTGAAGCTTTCTTT
j_gene: TRBJ1-1
v_gene: TRBV12-3/TRBV12-4
abundance: many
len: 13
d_gene: NA

CDR3aa: CASSFLRGVYSDTQYF
CDR3nt: TGTGCCAGCAGTTTTCTCCGAGGGGTTTATTCAGATACGCAGTATTTT
j_gene: TRBJ2-3
v_gene: TRBV12-3/TRBV12-4
abundance: few
len: 16
d_gene: NA

CDR3aa: CSVAGHGGTDTQYF
CDR3nt: TGCAGCGTTGCGGGACACGGGGGCACAGATACGCAGTATTTT
j_gene: TRBJ2-3
v_gene: TRBV29-1
abundance: many
len: 14
d_gene: NA

CDR3aa: CASSPSPGQGRYGYTF
CDR3nt: TGTGCCAGCTCACCTTCACCGGGACAGGGACGCTATGGCTACACCTTC
j_gene: TRBJ1-2
v_gene: TRBV18
abundance: few
len: 16
d_gene: TRBD1

CDR3aa: CSVRTGPPGGGELFF
CDR3nt: TGCAGCGTCAGGACCGGACCTCCGGGAGGCGGGGAGCTGTTTTTT
j_gene: TRBJ2-2
v_gene: TRBV29-1
abundance: many
len: 15
d_gene: TRBD2

CDR3aa: CASSDSVEPGTVSNEKLFF
CDR3nt: TGTGCCAGCAGTGACTCGGTTGAACCCGGGACAGTATCGAATGAAAAACTGTTTTTT
j_gene: TRBJ1-4
v_gene: TRBV6-4
abundance: NA
len: 19
d_gene: TRBD1

CDR3aa: CSVEDRGLGGTGVNYGYTF
CDR3nt: TGCAGCGTTGAAGATCGGGGCTTAGGAGGGACAGGCGTTAACTATGGCTACACCTTC
j_gene: TRBJ1-2
v_gene: TRBV29-1
abundance: few
len: 19
d_gene: TRBD1

CDR3aa: CASSLQGLAGPPGNEQFF
CDR3nt: TGTGCCAGCAGCTTACAGGGACTAGCGGGGCCCCCGGGCAATGAGCAGTTCTTC
j_gene: TRBJ2-1
v_gene: TRBV11-3
abundance: few
len: 18
d_gene: TRBD2

CDR3aa: CASSLGANGGAKDTQYF
CDR3nt: TGTGCCAGCAGCTTAGGGGCGAACGGGGGGGCTAAAGATACGCAGTATTTT
j_gene: TRBJ2-3
v_gene: TRBV7-2
abundance: many
len: 17
d_gene: TRBD2

CDR3aa: CASSRQSFTDTQYF
CDR3nt: TGCGCCAGCAGCCGACAGTCTTTCACAGATACGCAGTATTTT
j_gene: TRBJ2-3
v_gene: TRBV5-1
abundance: NA
len: 14
d_gene: NA

CDR3aa: CASGLGLYEQYF
CDR3nt: TGTGCCAGCGGTCTAGGGCTATACGAGCAGTACTTC
j_gene: TRBJ2-7
v_gene: TRBV28
abundance: few
len: 12
d_gene: NA

CDR3aa: CASSLGVSNGELFF
CDR3nt: TGTGCCAGTAGTCTCGGGGTATCGAACGGGGAGCTGTTTTTT
j_gene: TRBJ2-2
v_gene: TRBV19
abundance: many
len: 14
d_gene: NA

CDR3aa: CASSLEGGAGGYGYTF
CDR3nt: TGTGCCAGCAGCTTGGAAGGGGGCGCGGGCGGCTATGGCTACACCTTC
j_gene: TRBJ1-2
v_gene: TRBV5-5
abundance: NA
len: 16
d_gene: TRBD1

CDR3aa: CASSPSGGAWKDTQYF
CDR3nt: TGTGCCAGCAGCCCTAGCGGGGGGGCCTGGAAAGATACGCAGTATTTT
j_gene: TRBJ2-3
v_gene: TRBV7-2
abundance: many
len: 16
d_gene: TRBD2

CDR3aa: CASSQEGGAFRGYTF
CDR3nt: TGTGCCAGCAGCCAAGAAGGAGGGGCCTTCAGGGGCTACACCTTC
j_gene: TRBJ1-2
v_gene: TRBV3-1
abundance: many
len: 15
d_gene: NA

CDR3aa: CASTSSGGGETQYF
CDR3nt: TGTGCCAGCACCTCTAGCGGGGGAGGCGAGACCCAGTACTTC
j_gene: TRBJ2-5
v_gene: TRBV12-3/TRBV12-4
abundance: few
len: 14
d_gene: TRBD2

CDR3aa: CASSQEGGVVADTQYF
CDR3nt: TGCGCCAGCAGCCAAGAAGGCGGGGTGGTGGCAGATACGCAGTATTTT
j_gene: TRBJ2-3
v_gene: TRBV4-3
abundance: NA
len: 16
d_gene: NA

CDR3aa: CASRPAGSADTQYF
CDR3nt: TGTGCCAGCAGACCAGCGGGGTCGGCAGATACGCAGTATTTT
j_gene: TRBJ2-3
v_gene: TRBV9
abundance: NA
len: 14
d_gene: TRBD2

CDR3aa: CASSEGGFTEAFF
CDR3nt: TGTGCCAGCAGCGAGGGGGGTTTCACTGAAGCTTTCTTT
j_gene: TRBJ1-1
v_gene: TRBV7-9
abundance: many
len: 13
d_gene: NA

CDR3aa: CASSFGLAGGEQFF
CDR3nt: TGTGCCAGCAGTTTCGGACTAGCGGGGGGAGAGCAGTTCTTC
j_gene: TRBJ2-1
v_gene: TRBV12-3/TRBV12-4
abundance: NA
len: 14
d_gene: TRBD2

CDR3aa: CASSRRGQGVVKYGYTF
CDR3nt: TGTGCCAGCAGCCGACGGGGACAGGGGGTTGTAAAGTATGGCTACACCTTC
j_gene: TRBJ1-2
v_gene: TRBV6-5
abundance: many
len: 17
d_gene: TRBD1

CDR3aa: CASSLISGGATGELFF
CDR3nt: TGTGCCAGCAGCTTAATAAGCGGGGGGGCCACCGGGGAGCTGTTTTTT
j_gene: TRBJ2-2
v_gene: TRBV7-2
abundance: NA
len: 16
d_gene: TRBD2

CDR3aa: CASSPRRGGEQYF
CDR3nt: TGTGCCAGCAGCCCAAGACGTGGTGGGGAGCAGTACTTC
j_gene: TRBJ2-7
v_gene: TRBV7-2
abundance: many
len: 13
d_gene: NA

CDR3aa: CASSQGRGRDSYGYTF
CDR3nt: TGTGCCAGCAGCCAAGGCCGGGGCAGGGACAGCTATGGCTACACCTTC
j_gene: TRBJ1-2
v_gene: TRBV3-1
abundance: few
len: 16
d_gene: TRBD1

CDR3aa: CASSLAGTGELFF
CDR3nt: TGTGCCAGCAGCTTAGCAGGAACCGGGGAGCTGTTTTTT
j_gene: TRBJ2-2
v_gene: TRBV7-7
abundance: many
len: 13
d_gene: NA

CDR3aa: CASSEDNSGANVLTF
CDR3nt: TGTGCCAGCAGTGAGGACAACTCTGGGGCCAACGTCCTGACTTTC
j_gene: TRBJ2-6
v_gene: TRBV6-4
abundance: NA
len: 15
d_gene: NA

CDR3aa: CASSPSGGRSYNEQFF
CDR3nt: TGTGCCAGCAGTCCCTCGGGGGGAAGATCCTACAATGAGCAGTTCTTC
j_gene: TRBJ2-1
v_gene: TRBV12-3/TRBV12-4
abundance: many
len: 16
d_gene: TRBD2

CDR3aa: CASSEGNLNQPQHF
CDR3nt: TGTGCCAGCAGTGAAGGCAATTTAAATCAGCCCCAGCATTTT
j_gene: TRBJ1-5
v_gene: TRBV6-1
abundance: many
len: 14
d_gene: NA

CDR3aa: CASSPTESGANVLTF
CDR3nt: TGCGCCAGCAGCCCAACAGAATCTGGGGCCAACGTCCTGACTTTC
j_gene: TRBJ2-6
v_gene: TRBV5-1
abundance: many
len: 15
d_gene: NA

CDR3aa: CASSTGGAAFF
CDR3nt: TGTGCCAGCAGTACGGGGGGGGCAGCTTTCTTT
j_gene: TRBJ1-1
v_gene: TRBV12-3/TRBV12-4
abundance: NA
len: 11
d_gene: NA

CDR3aa: CASSLNNSPLHF
CDR3nt: TGTGCCAGCAGCCTCAATAATTCACCCCTCCACTTT
j_gene: TRBJ1-6
v_gene: TRBV7-2
abundance: few
len: 12
d_gene: NA

CDR3aa: CASSLITGFNEQFF
CDR3nt: TGCGCCAGCAGCCTGATAACAGGGTTCAATGAGCAGTTCTTC
j_gene: TRBJ2-1
v_gene: TRBV5-1
abundance: many
len: 14
d_gene: NA

CDR3aa: CARDQGPNQPQHF
CDR3nt: TGTGCCAGAGACCAGGGCCCCAATCAGCCCCAGCATTTT
j_gene: TRBJ1-5
v_gene: TRBV25-1
abundance: few
len: 13
d_gene: NA

CDR3aa: CASSQDFGVAGEQFF
CDR3nt: TGTGCCAGCAGCCAAGATTTTGGAGTAGCAGGTGAGCAGTTCTTC
j_gene: TRBJ2-1
v_gene: TRBV3-1
abundance: few
len: 15
d_gene: NA

CDR3aa: CASSFGTSGTWNTEAFF
CDR3nt: TGCGCCAGCAGCTTTGGTACGTCAGGGACATGGAACACTGAAGCTTTCTTT
j_gene: TRBJ1-1
v_gene: TRBV5-1
abundance: many
len: 17
d_gene: NA

CDR3aa: CASSSSPVSQYF
CDR3nt: TGTGCCAGCAGCTCCTCTCCTGTGTCCCAGTACTTC
j_gene: TRBJ2-5
v_gene: TRBV11-2
abundance: many
len: 12
d_gene: NA